The source of this TCR beta chain is a study of shared clonotypes between healthy human individuals. The CDR3 loop spans 15 amino acids. CDR1 is MNHNS, CDR2 SASEGT, per germline. V dropped 4 bases and J dropped 3 bases, with 13 bases sitting between them. In the source study's methods: ImmunoSEQ gave junction-only sequences without quality scores, so filtering differed. The assay was immunoSEQ multiplex PCR, and TCRdb's table has in-frame clones only and misses some. V, J and clone size derive from that table, while D and trimming were established from the DNA sequence. The sample includes about 500,000 clones, 70% to 80% of them seen just once.

This TCR was recovered from a woman aged 40 to 50 in good health. Some clones in this sample may be carry-over from other donors' samples. This rearrangement joins TRBV6-1 to TRBJ1-5, with D possibly TRBD1 on 6 matching bases. Material for sequencing was PBMCs. The CDR3 here is CASSGTATTNQPQHF. CDR3 bases: TGTGCCAGCAGTGGGACAGCTACAACCAATCAGCCCCAGCATTTT.